The 27 T cell receptor beta chains in this list originate from one sample, sequenced in a study of cytomegalovirus exposure and HLA in healthy donors. The PCR had 60 Vbeta and 13 Jbeta primers. The data were produced by immunoSEQ multiplex PCR, yet TCRdb's version contains in-frame clones alone and is incomplete. The sample holds about 180,000 clones, about 80% seen once. Input material: PBMCs. The receptors were gathered from a woman between 25 and 40 years old in good health and CMV-seronegative.

In DNA, the CDR3 is TGTGCCAGTAGTTCAACTCCAGGGGTAGGAGAGCAGTACTTC. Translated: CASSSTPGVGEQYF. This chain joins TRBV19 and TRBJ2-7, with D maybe TRBD1 (6 bases). Trimming removed 5 bases at V and 7 bases at J, with 18 bases between. CDR1 LNHDA and CDR2 SQIVND come from the germline V gene (reference sequence). This CDR3 is 14 amino acids long.

The V and J genes are TRBV30 and TRBJ1-6; 10 bases are a match to TRBD1. The CDR3 consists of 14 residues. J gave up 9 bases and V 0 bases, and 2 bases lay outside the gene matches. Germline CDR1 reads GTSNPN; CDR2 reads SVGIG (reference sequence). The DNA of the CDR3 is TGTGCCTGGAGTGTGGGACAGGGGTCTTCACCCCTCCACTTT. It translates to CAWSVGQGSSPLHF.

CDR3 sequence: CAISGSSGGFASTDTQYF. The CDR3 DNA follows: TGTGCCATCAGTGGTAGTAGCGGGGGGTTTGCTAGCACAGATACGCAGTATTTT. V gene TRBV10-3 combines with J gene TRBJ2-3; 10 bases line up with TRBD2. CDR1 and CDR2 from the germline V gene are ENHRY and SYGVKD. The CDR3 runs 18 residues. After removal of 4 bases from V and 0 bases from J, the junction contained 10 bases not matched to a gene.

This chain connects TRBV7-9 to TRBJ2-7, with 10 bases lining up with TRBD1. The CDR3 has 14 amino acids. V lost 5 bases, J lost 2 bases, and 3 bases stayed unmatched. Per germline, CDR1 SEHNR and CDR2 FQNEAQ (reference sequence). As DNA, the CDR3 is TGTGCCAGCAGCATGGGGACAGGGGCCTACGAGCAGTACTTC. It encodes CASSMGTGAYEQYF.

V and J are TRBV5-4 and TRBJ2-7; 10 nucleotides agree with TRBD2. This CDR3 has 15 residues. V was clipped by 4 bases and J by 0 bases; unmatched bases: 4. Per germline, CDR1 SGHNT and CDR2 YYREEE (reference sequence). CDR3 residues: CASSKRGGSSYEQYF. The CDR3 DNA follows: TGTGCCAGCAGCAAGCGGGGGGGTAGCTCCTACGAGCAGTACTTC. Full variable domain (missing parts from reference TRBV5-4 and TRBJ2-7): ETGVTQSPTHLIKTRGQQVTLRCSSQSGHNTVSWYQQALGQGPQFIFQYYREEENGRGNFPPRFSGLQFPNYSSELNVNALELDDSALYLCASSKRGGSSYEQYFGPGTRLTVT.

This chain connects TRBV10-3 to TRBJ1-4; 8 bases match TRBD1. The ends lost 4 bases at V and 6 bases at J; junction bases unmatched: 13. This CDR3 has 17 amino acids. From germline, CDR1 is ENHRY and CDR2 SYGVKD. In DNA form, the CDR3 reads TGTGCCATCAGTGGACAGGGGACCCCCGTCGGATATGAAAAACTGTTTTTT. As protein: CAISGQGTPVGYEKLFF.

CDR3: CASSYSDRGEAFF. The CDR3, as DNA: TGTGCCAGCAGTTACTCGGACAGGGGTGAAGCTTTCTTT. The J gene is TRBJ1-1, the V gene TRBV6-5, with 9 positions matching TRBD1. The CDR3 runs 13 residues. In germline, CDR1 is MNHEY, CDR2 SVGAGI. After removal of 0 bases from V and 7 bases from J, the junction contained 0 bases not matched to a gene.

The rearrangement links TRBV7-9 to TRBJ2-3; 8 bases line up with TRBD2. J gave up 6 bases and V 6 bases, and 14 bases lay outside the gene matches. CDR3 length: 16 residues. From germline, CDR1 is SEHNR and CDR2 FQNEAQ (reference sequence). CDR3 amino acids: CASSRTSGGGRDTQYF. In DNA form, the CDR3 reads TGTGCCAGCAGTCGTACTAGCGGTGGAGGGCGGGATACGCAGTATTTT.

The chain links TRBV5-8 to TRBJ1-1; the D is unclear. This CDR3 is 14 amino acids long. Germline CDR1 is SGHTS and CDR2 is YDEGEE. The V and J ends lost 0 bases and 1 base respectively, with 7 bases between them. The CDR3 DNA reads TGTGCCAGCAGCTTGGACGCGCGGAACACTGAAGCTTTCTTT. Protein product: CASSLDARNTEAFF.

The genes are TRBV6-4 and TRBJ2-3; 9 bases agree with TRBD2. The CDR3 has 15 amino acids. Germline CDR1 is MRHNA and CDR2 is SNTAGT. Losses at the gene ends were 2 bases for V and 4 bases for J; bases not matched to a gene: 4. The CDR3 loop reads CASSDGGGAADTQYF. Written as DNA, the CDR3 is TGTGCCAGCAGTGACGGCGGGGGGGCCGCAGATACGCAGTATTTT.

This clone was picked up a small number of times. The V call is TRBV6-4, the J call TRBJ2-1, with TRBD2 identical over 7 bases. Trimming cost V 6 bases and J 2 bases; bases outside gene matches: 7. Germline CDR1 MRHNA, CDR2 SNTAGT. CDR3 length: 15 amino acids. In nucleotides, the CDR3 is TGTGCCAGCAGCGCTCTAGCGGCAACCTACAATGAGCAGTTCTTC. Its translation is CASSALAATYNEQFF.

The chain employs TRBV30 and TRBJ2-1; 10 nucleotides align to TRBD2. With 0 bases clipped from V and 0 bases from J, the junction kept 8 bases outside the gene matches. CDR1 GTSNPN and CDR2 SVGIG come from the germline V gene (reference sequence). The CDR3 has 18 amino acids. CDR3 protein: CAWSVVEKRGGSYNEQFF. In DNA, the CDR3 is TGTGCCTGGAGTGTTGTGGAGAAGCGGGGGGGCTCCTACAATGAGCAGTTCTTC.

The CDR3 DNA is TGTGCCAGCAGCGAGGACAGTTTAAGTGGCTACACCTTC. This sequence encodes CASSEDSLSGYTF. This chain links TRBV9 with TRBJ1-2; TRBD1 is a possible D gene (6 bases). The germline gives CDR1 SGDLS, CDR2 YYNGEE. Trimming pared 3 bases from V and 7 bases from J, leaving 13 bases between. This CDR3 is 13 amino acids long.

V is TRBV7-2 and J is TRBJ2-5; unclear D gene. The CDR3 runs to 14 residues. CDR1 and CDR2 from the germline V gene are SGHTA and FQGNSA. V gave up 3 bases and J gave up 4 bases, with 12 bases separating them. As DNA, the CDR3 is TGTGCCAGCAGCTTTCCTCTAGGAAGAGAGACCCAGTACTTC. It is translated as CASSFPLGRETQYF.

The chain links TRBV5-1 to TRBJ1-2; perhaps TRBD1 as D (6 bases). The CDR3 has 15 residues. V lost 4 bases, J lost 0 bases, and 13 bases lay in between. Looked up from germline, CDR1 is SGHRS and CDR2 is YFSETQ. CDR3 nucleotide sequence: TGCGCCAGCAGCCTGACAGGAGCCTCTAACTATGGCTACACCTTC. This encodes CASSLTGASNYGYTF. The entire variable domain, with the rest obtained from reference TRBV5-1 and TRBJ1-2, is as follows: KAGVTQTPRYLIKTRGQQVTLSCSPISGHRSVSWYQQTPGQGLQFLFEYFSETQRNKGNFPGRFSGRQFSNSRSEMNVSTLELGDSALYLCASSLTGASNYGYTFGSGTRLTVV.

The chain couples TRBV9 to TRBJ2-7; no clear D. CDR3 length equals 12 residues. Trimming took off 4 bases at V and 6 bases at J, with 11 bases between the two ends. CDR1 is SGDLS and CDR2 is YYNGEE in the germline V gene. In DNA, the CDR3 is TGTGCCAGCAGCAGTGGCCCCCGCGAGCAGTACTTC. Amino acids: CASSSGPREQYF.

The chain combines TRBV27 with TRBJ1-4; D gene uncertain. Trimming took off 6 bases at V and 7 bases at J, with 15 bases between the two ends. The CDR3 contains 14 residues. Germline assignment: CDR1 MNHEY and CDR2 SMNVEV (reference sequence). The CDR3 bases are TGTGCCAGCAGCCCTGGCCAACGGGGTGAAAAACTGTTTTTT. Translation gives CASSPGQRGEKLFF.

As DNA, the CDR3 is TGTGCCAGTAGTGAAACAGGGGGACTATATACAATGAAGCAGTTCTTC. Translation: CASSETGGLYTMKQFF. This chain joins TRBV19 and TRBJ2-1; D might be TRBD1 (8 bases). The germline V and J ends were trimmed by 5 bases and 11 bases, with 25 bases remaining between them. CDR1 is LNHDA, CDR2 SQIVND, per germline (reference sequence). The CDR3 totals 16 residues. Looking up the rest from reference TRBV19 and TRBJ2-1 gives the full variable domain: DGGITQSPKYLFRKEGQNVTLSCEQNLNHDAMYWYRQDPGQGLRLIYYSQIVNDFQKGDIAEGYSVSREKKESFPLTVTSAQKNPTAFYLCASSETGGLYTMKQFFGPGTRLTVL.

The genes are TRBV6-5 and TRBJ1-4; no clear D gene. Germline loops: CDR1 MNHEY, CDR2 SVGAGI. Trimming pared 2 bases from V and 11 bases from J, leaving 15 bases between. There are 14 residues in the CDR3. The CDR3 loop is CASSYVEGAGKLFF. Written as DNA, the CDR3 is TGTGCCAGCAGTTACGTTGAGGGCGCGGGTAAACTGTTTTTT.

This chain connects TRBV12-5 to TRBJ2-7, with D tentatively TRBD1 (6 bases). V was shortened by 6 bases and J by 2 bases, with 11 bases between the two germline ends. Per germline, CDR1 LGHNT and CDR2 FRNRAP. This CDR3 has 13 amino acids. CDR3 protein: CASGPDSTYEQYF. The CDR3 nucleotides read TGTGCTAGTGGCCCGGACAGTACCTACGAGCAGTACTTC. Based on the CDR3 plus reference TRBV12-5 and TRBJ2-7, the full variable domain is DARVTQTPRHKVTEMGQEVTMRCQPILGHNTVFWYRQTMMQGLELLAYFRNRAPLDDSGMPKDRFSAEMPDATLATLKIQPSEPRDSAVYFCASGPDSTYEQYFGPGTRLTVT.

The chain joins TRBV27 to TRBJ2-7; TRBD1 matches at 8 bases. This CDR3 is built from 16 residues. Germline lookup yields CDR1 MNHEY and CDR2 SMNVEV (reference sequence). After removal of 6 bases from V and 2 bases from J, the junction contained 12 bases not matched to a gene. CDR3 region: CASSFTGGLITYEQYF. In DNA form, the CDR3 reads TGTGCCAGCAGCTTTACAGGGGGTCTTATAACCTACGAGCAGTACTTC.

This clone occurred many times. CDR3 amino acids: CASSWGTGRTEAFF. CDR3 in DNA: TGCGCCAGCAGCTGGGGGACAGGGAGGACTGAAGCTTTCTTT. The gene calls are TRBV5-1 and TRBJ1-1; 9 nucleotides align to TRBD1. The V gene's germline CDR1 is SGHRS and CDR2 YFSETQ. Trimming removed 3 bases from V and 5 bases from J; junction bases left unmatched: 5. The CDR3 runs to 14 residues.

The rearrangement joins TRBV4-1 to TRBJ2-3; D gene unclear. V was clipped by 3 bases and J by 7 bases, with 14 bases between them. There are 14 residues in the CDR3. Looked up from germline, CDR1 is MGHRA and CDR2 is YSYEKL. The CDR3 loop is CASSQTRLAYTQYF. The CDR3 DNA reads TGCGCCAGCAGCCAGACCCGTTTAGCCTATACGCAGTATTTT.

This clone was found a few times. This chain links TRBV5-6 with TRBJ2-2, with TRBD2 identical over 9 bases. Per germline, CDR1 SGHDT and CDR2 YYEEEE. V shed 1 base, J shed 6 bases, and the junction held 4 bases outside the gene matches. CDR3 length equals 15 residues. The CDR3 sequence is CASSLSGLAPGELFF. CDR3 nucleotide sequence: TGTGCCAGCAGCTTGAGTGGACTAGCGCCCGGGGAGCTGTTTTTT. Based on the CDR3 plus reference TRBV5-6 and TRBJ2-2, the full variable domain is DAGVTQSPTHLIKTRGQQVTLRCSPKSGHDTVSWYQQALGQGPQFIFQYYEEEERQRGNFPDRFSGHQFPNYSSELNVNALLLGDSALYLCASSLSGLAPGELFFGEGSRLTVL.

This clone was counted once. The V gene is TRBV18, the J gene TRBJ2-1; a weak D match, TRBD2 (5 bases). This CDR3 is built from 14 residues. Germline CDR1 KGHSH, CDR2 LQKENI. Trimming shortened V by 3 bases and J by 5 bases, and 11 bases separated the two germline ends. CDR3 sequence: CASSPMTTNNEQFF. CDR3 sequence (DNA): TGTGCCAGCTCACCCATGACTACTAACAATGAGCAGTTCTTC.

This clone was detected once. The rearrangement joins TRBV28 to TRBJ1-6, with TRBD1 matching over 9 bases. The germline gives CDR1 MDHEN, CDR2 SYDVKM. V shed 6 bases, J shed 9 bases, and the junction held 12 bases outside the gene matches. The CDR3 consists of 16 residues. CDR3 residues: CASRRRDRVGGSPLHF. Written as DNA, the CDR3 is TGTGCCAGCAGACGCCGGGACAGGGTCGGGGGTTCACCCCTCCACTTT.

The chain uses TRBV5-1 and TRBJ2-2; 8 nucleotides agree with TRBD1. In germline, CDR1 is SGHRS, CDR2 YFSETQ. CDR3 size: 15 residues. V trimming: 2 bases; J trimming: 10 bases; junction bases outside the gene matches: 10. The CDR3 bases are TGCGCCAGCAGCTTTTCATGGGACAGGCGCGTGGAGCTGTTTTTT. This gives the protein CASSFSWDRRVELFF.